This entry features one T cell receptor (beta chain) sequence. The junction departs from germline at one end; a sequencing error may be responsible. Assay: immunoSEQ multiplex PCR; the TCRdb copy retains only in-frame clones and omits some. Of approximately 840,000 clones in the sample, just over 95% were seen once. The sample originates from a study of shared clonotypes between healthy human individuals. The naive CD8 subset, CD45RO-negative cells positively selected for CCR7, excluded terminally differentiated effector memory CD45RA+ cells. The CDR3 covers 16 residues. Per the germline V gene, CDR1 is MNHNS and CDR2 is SASEGT.

The sequence derives from a man aged 25-45 years in good health. The V gene is TRBV6-1, the J gene TRBJ2-1; the D is unclear. The sample taken for sequencing was naive CD8+ T cells sorted from blood. Here the CDR3 reads CASSQAFEKISNEQFF. CDR3 DNA sequence: TGTGCCAGCAGTCAAGCCTTCGAGAAGATAAGCAATGAGCAGTTCTTC.